These T cell receptor beta chains were read from a single sample in a study of T cell responses to AZD1222 COVID-19 vaccine. TCRdb's copy holds only in-frame clones and misses some; the assay was immunoSEQ multiplex PCR. The data contain 70,000 to 90,000 clones, 89% of them seen just once; the ten biggest clones take up about 2.2%. Sequences were derived from peripheral blood, sampled on day 0 of AZD1222 vaccination. These receptors were taken from an adult in good health. CDR3s include the opening cysteine and the closing phenylalanine or tryptophan. Each record gives: D gene, J gene, V gene, clone size, CDR3 protein, CDR3 DNA. A D gene is named only where the DNA matches it firmly. Clone size is stated in some rows and not others, as once, few, many or a class when expanded.

- | TRBJ1-5 | TRBV29-1 | once | CSVEGRPNQPQHF | TGCAGCGTTGAAGGCCGCCCCAATCAGCCCCAGCATTTT
- | TRBJ1-5 | TRBV19 | - | CASSTGQDYSNQPQHF | TGTGCCAGTAGTACCGGACAAGATTATAGCAATCAGCCCCAGCATTTT
- | TRBJ2-7 | TRBV11-2 | - | CASSLELGTIPYEQYF | TGTGCCAGCAGCTTAGAACTGGGGACAATTCCCTACGAGCAGTACTTC
- | TRBJ2-1 | TRBV10-1 | - | CASSEDPGPYNEQFF | TGCGCCAGCAGTGAAGATCCGGGGCCCTACAATGAGCAGTTCTTC
TRBD1 | TRBJ1-2 | TRBV30 | few | CAWNGFGTGASNYGYTF | TGTGCCTGGAATGGTTTCGGGACAGGGGCTTCTAACTATGGCTACACCTTC
- | TRBJ1-2 | TRBV7-8 | - | CASSQNLGSYGYTF | TGTGCCAGCAGCCAAAATCTAGGGAGCTATGGCTACACCTTC
- | TRBJ2-7 | TRBV6-5 | - | CASSYSGATSYEQYF | TGTGCCAGCAGTTACTCAGGGGCAACCTCCTACGAGCAGTACTTC
- | TRBJ2-1 | TRBV12-3/TRBV12-4 | - | CASSQAGSGEQFF | TGTGCCAGCAGTCAAGCCGGCAGCGGCGAGCAGTTCTTC
- | TRBJ1-4 | TRBV6-1 | - | CASSEAGGRSNEKLFF | TGTGCCAGCAGTGAAGCGGGAGGGAGATCTAATGAAAAACTGTTTTTT
- | TRBJ2-7 | TRBV19 | - | CASSPEWGQTYEQYF | TGTGCCAGTAGTCCCGAATGGGGGCAAACCTACGAGCAGTACTTC
- | TRBJ1-6 | TRBV2 | once | CASSHHLSGSPLHF | TGTGCCAGCAGCCATCACCTATCGGGTTCACCCCTCCACTTT
TRBD1 | TRBJ2-7 | TRBV4-3 | medium-sized | CASSQWDSSYEQYF | TGCGCCAGCAGCCAATGGGACAGCTCCTACGAGCAGTACTTC
TRBD2 | TRBJ2-7 | TRBV11-2 | - | CASSLDGRRHEQYF | TGTGCCAGCAGCTTAGACGGGAGGCGGCACGAGCAGTACTTC
- | TRBJ2-7 | TRBV7-2 | - | CASSLAGGGGGDEQYF | TGTGCCAGCAGCTTAGCCGGGGGCGGGGGCGGCGACGAGCAGTACTTC
TRBD1 | TRBJ1-6 | TRBV7-2 | - | CASSPGTANSPLHF | TGTGCCAGCAGCCCGGGGACAGCAAATTCACCCCTCCACTTT
- | TRBJ1-2 | TRBV18 | - | CASSNDGGIDYGYTF | TGTGCCAGCTCTAACGACGGGGGCATCGACTATGGCTACACCTTC
- | TRBJ2-7 | TRBV5-1 | - | CASSLSSGRTYEQYF | TGCGCCAGCAGCTTATCGTCAGGGCGAACCTACGAGCAGTACTTC
TRBD1 | TRBJ2-7 | TRBV6-6 | - | CASSRGQGVGMGEQYF | TGTGCCAGCAGCCGAGGACAGGGCGTAGGAATGGGGGAGCAGTACTTC
- | TRBJ1-2 | TRBV3-1/TRBV3-2 | - | CASSQGVYGYTF | TGTGCCAGCAGCCAGGGCGTGTATGGCTACACCTTC